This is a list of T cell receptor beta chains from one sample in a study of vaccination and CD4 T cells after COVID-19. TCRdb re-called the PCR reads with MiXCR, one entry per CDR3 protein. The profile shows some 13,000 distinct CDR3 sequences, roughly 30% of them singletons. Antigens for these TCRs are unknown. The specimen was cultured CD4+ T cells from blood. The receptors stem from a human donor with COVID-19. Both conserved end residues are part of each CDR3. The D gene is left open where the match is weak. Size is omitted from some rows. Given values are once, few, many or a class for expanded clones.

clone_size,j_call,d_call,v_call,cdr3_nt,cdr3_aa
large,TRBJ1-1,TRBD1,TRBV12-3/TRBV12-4,TGTGCCAGCAGCCCGGGACAGGGGACCCTGAACACTGAAGCTTTCTTT,CASSPGQGTLNTEAFF
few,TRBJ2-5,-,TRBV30,TGTGCCTGGACCCACCAAGAGACCCAGTACTTC,CAWTHQETQYF
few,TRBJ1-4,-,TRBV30,TGTGCCTGGAGTGTATATGCATCCGCAACGGGGTCGGGGGAAAAACTGTTTTTT,CAWSVYASATGSGEKLFF
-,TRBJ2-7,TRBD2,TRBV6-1,TGTGCCAGCGTGGGAGGGCCCTACGAGCAGTACTTC,CASVGGPYEQYF
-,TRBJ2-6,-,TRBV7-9,TGTGCCCCTGGGCCGGGGGCGGGCCCTGGGGCCAACGTCCTGACTTTC,CAPGPGAGPGANVLTF
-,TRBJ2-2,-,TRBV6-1,TGTGCCAGCGGCGGGACAAAGAACACCGGGGAGCTGTTTTTT,CASGGTKNTGELFF
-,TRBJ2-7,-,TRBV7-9,TGTGCCAGCAGCTACGGCGAGGGGCCCTACGAGCAGTACTTC,CASSYGEGPYEQYF
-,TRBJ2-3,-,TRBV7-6,TGTGCCAGCAGCCGGCGCCTGGGGGGGGCCACAGATACGCAGTATTTT,CASSRRLGGATDTQYF
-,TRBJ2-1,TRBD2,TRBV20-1,TGCAGTGCTAGTACTAGCGGGGGGCCTGAGCAGTTCTTC,CSASTSGGPEQFF
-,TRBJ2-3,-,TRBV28,TGTGCCAGCAGGGTGACAGGACGCACAGATACGCAGTATTTT,CASRVTGRTDTQYF
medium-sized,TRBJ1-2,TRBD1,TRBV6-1,TGTGCCAGCAGTGATACCGGGACAGGGAGCCTTTATGGCTACACCTTC,CASSDTGTGSLYGYTF
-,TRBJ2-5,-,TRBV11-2,TGTGCCAGCAGCTTAACGCATTCGCAAGAGACCCAGTACTTC,CASSLTHSQETQYF
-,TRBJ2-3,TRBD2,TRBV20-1,TGCAGTGCTTCTAGCGGGGGGGCTGATACGCAGTATTTT,CSASSGGADTQYF
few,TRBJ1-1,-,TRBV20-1,TGCAGTGCTAGTAGACCGAACACTGAAGCTTTCTTT,CSASRPNTEAFF
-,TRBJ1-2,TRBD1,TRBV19,TGTGCCAGTAGTAAAGACAGGGGGTATGGCTACACCTTC,CASSKDRGYGYTF
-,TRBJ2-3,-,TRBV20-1,TGCAGTGCTAGCGTCAGACCTACAGATACGCAGTATTTT,CSASVRPTDTQYF
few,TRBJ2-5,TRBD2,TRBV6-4,TGTGCCAGCAGTGACTCTTCTGCGGGGGGTGAGACCCAGTACTTC,CASSDSSAGGETQYF
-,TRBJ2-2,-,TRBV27,TGTGCCAGCAGTTTTGGTCAGACTAACACCGGGGAGCTGTTTTTT,CASSFGQTNTGELFF
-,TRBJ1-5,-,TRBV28,TGTGCCAGCAGTTTGGGGGGAGGCAGAAATCAGCCCCAGCATTTT,CASSLGGGRNQPQHF
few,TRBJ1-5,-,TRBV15,TGTGCCACCAGCAGAGATAAGGGGGGACAAAATCAGCCCCAGCATTTT,CATSRDKGGQNQPQHF
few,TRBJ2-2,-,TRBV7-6,TGTGCCAGCAGCCCGCCCACCGGGGAGCTGTTTTTT,CASSPPTGELFF
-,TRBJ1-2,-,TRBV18,TGTGCCAGCTCAGGGGGCGGGACCTATGGCTACACCTTC,CASSGGGTYGYTF
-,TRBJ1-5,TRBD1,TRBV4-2,TGTGCCAGCAGCCAAGTCACGACAGGGAAGGGTCAGCCCCAGCATTTT,CASSQVTTGKGQPQHF
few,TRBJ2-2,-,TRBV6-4,TGTGCCAGCAGTATGCAGGCCTTCACCGGGGAGCTGTTTTTT,CASSMQAFTGELFF
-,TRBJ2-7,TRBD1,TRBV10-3,TGTGCCATCAGCCTGGGACAGGGGGAATTCTACGAGCAGTACTTC,CAISLGQGEFYEQYF
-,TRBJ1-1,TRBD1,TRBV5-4,TGTGCCAGCAGCGTGCAGGGGGCGCCCACTGAAGCTTTCTTT,CASSVQGAPTEAFF
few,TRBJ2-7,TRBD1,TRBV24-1,TGTGCCACCAGTGATTTGGGACAGGGGCTACACCGGCCCTCCTACGAGCAGTACTTC,CATSDLGQGLHRPSYEQYF
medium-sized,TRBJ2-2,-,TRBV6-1,TGTGCCAGCAGCAAGACAATCACGAACACCGGGGAGCTGTTTTTT,CASSKTITNTGELFF
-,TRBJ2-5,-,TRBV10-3,TGTGCCATCACTGCGGCTACGGGAGAGACCCAGTACTTC,CAITAATGETQYF
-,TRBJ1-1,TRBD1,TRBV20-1,TGCAGTGCTACAGGGGGGAACACTGAAGCTTTCTTT,CSATGGNTEAFF
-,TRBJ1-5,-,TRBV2,TGTGCCAGCAGCGGGGATGGCAGCAATCAGCCCCAGCATTTT,CASSGDGSNQPQHF
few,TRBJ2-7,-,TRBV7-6,TGTGCCAGCAGCTTAGCGCAAGGTCTCGAGCAGTACTTC,CASSLAQGLEQYF
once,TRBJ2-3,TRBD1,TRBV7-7,TGTGCTAGCAGCCCACAGGGGTTGAAAACAGATACGCAGTATTTT,CASSPQGLKTDTQYF
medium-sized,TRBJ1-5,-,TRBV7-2,TGTGCCAGCAGCTTACGCGCGGCAGGGGATGGCAATCAGCCCCAGCATTTT,CASSLRAAGDGNQPQHF
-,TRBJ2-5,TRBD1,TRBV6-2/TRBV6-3,TGTGCCAGCAGTTACATAGGGACAGGCGGGGAGACCCAGTACTTC,CASSYIGTGGETQYF
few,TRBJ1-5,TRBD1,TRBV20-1,TGCAGTGCTACGCAGGGGGAGTTCAATCAGCCCCAGCATTTT,CSATQGEFNQPQHF
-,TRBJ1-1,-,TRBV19,TGTGCCAGTAGTATGATCGGGAACACTGAAGCTTTCTTT,CASSMIGNTEAFF
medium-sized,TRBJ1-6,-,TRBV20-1,TGCAGTGCTACCCCGGGACTCCGGGCGTATAATTCACCCCTCCACTTT,CSATPGLRAYNSPLHF
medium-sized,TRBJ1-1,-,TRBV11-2,TGTGCCAGCAGCTTAGTACGATACACTGAAGCTTTCTTT,CASSLVRYTEAFF
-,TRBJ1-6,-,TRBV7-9,TGTGCCAGCAGCTTAGGGACCGGGACAAATTATTCACCCCTCCACTTT,CASSLGTGTNYSPLHF
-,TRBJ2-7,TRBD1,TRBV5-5,TGTGCCAGCAGCTTGGTTCGGCCGGGACAGACCTACGAGCAGTACTTC,CASSLVRPGQTYEQYF